These 11 T cell receptor beta chains share one sample of origin, sequenced in a study of blood T cell repertoires in COVID-19. Libraries were prepared by immunoSEQ multiplex PCR; TCRdb keeps only in-frame clonotypes and omits some of them. The table records just under 75,000 clones, roughly 83% of them present only once. Sequencing used peripheral blood. The receptors shown here come from a man older than 75 with active or convalescent COVID-19.

The chain uses TRBV27 and TRBJ2-3; tentatively, D is TRBD2 (5 bases). The CDR3 covers 13 residues. Trimming left V 6 bases short and J 3 bases short, with 10 bases between. Germline assignment: CDR1 MNHEY and CDR2 SMNVEV (reference sequence). CDR3 protein: CASRGSGTDTQYF. Written as DNA, the CDR3 is TGTGCCAGCAGGGGGAGTGGTACAGATACGCAGTATTTT.

The chain recombines TRBV5-1 with TRBJ2-2; TRBD1 matches at 7 bases. Per germline, CDR1 SGHRS and CDR2 YFSETQ. CDR3 size: 14 residues. The V and J ends lost 9 bases and 0 bases, in that order; junction bases with no gene match: 5. The CDR3 sequence is CATTTGANTGELFF. DNA of the CDR3: TGCGCCACCACCACAGGGGCGAACACCGGGGAGCTGTTTTTT.

This chain joins TRBV6-5 and TRBJ1-2; TRBD1 agrees at 10 bases. V gave up 5 bases and J gave up 7 bases; unmatched junction bases: 7. Per germline, CDR1 MNHEY and CDR2 SVGAGI. This CDR3 has 14 amino acids. DNA of the CDR3: TGTGCCAGCAGTAACAGACAGGGGGCGCCTGGCTACACCTTC. It specifies CASSNRQGAPGYTF.

The V and J genes are TRBV12-5 and TRBJ1-1; possible D gene TRBD1, 6 bases. V was pared by 0 bases and J by 11 bases, with 13 bases between. The germline CDR1 and CDR2 sequences are LGHNT and FRNRAP. The CDR3 has 13 amino acids. The DNA of the CDR3 is TGTGCTAGTGGTTTGGTAATAACAGGGCATGCTTTCTTT. Protein sequence: CASGLVITGHAFF.

The chain carries TRBV7-2 and TRBJ2-2; TRBD2 matches at 8 bases. The CDR3 runs to 16 residues. Germline V CDR1 and CDR2: SGHTA, FQGNSA. With V trimmed by 3 bases and J by 7 bases, 10 bases remained unmatched. The CDR3 DNA reads as TGTGCCAGCAGCTTTGAGGGGACTAGGTCCATCGGGGAGCTGTTTTTT. This translates into CASSFEGTRSIGELFF.

The CDR3 DNA sequence: TGTGCCAGCAGCAACATCCGGGGGGGCCAGGAGACCCAGTACTTC. This encodes CASSNIRGGQETQYF. This chain joins TRBV7-8 and TRBJ2-5; 8 bases fit TRBD2. Germline-derived CDR1 and CDR2 are SGHVS and FQNEAQ. CDR3 length equals 15 residues. Trimming at V came to 5 bases and at J to 5 bases, leaving 10 bases not matched to a gene.

The chain is built from TRBV10-3 and TRBJ2-2; the D gene is possibly TRBD1 (6 bases). The CDR3 consists of 15 residues. Germline CDR1 ENHRY, CDR2 SYGVKD. The V end was cut by 6 bases, the J end by 1 base, with 12 bases between. For the CDR3, the DNA is TGTGCCATCAGCTCCGGGACAATGAACACCGGGGAGCTGTTTTTT. Its translation is CAISSGTMNTGELFF.

V and J are TRBV5-1 and TRBJ1-2; D not certain. The V gene's germline CDR1 is SGHRS and CDR2 YFSETQ. This CDR3 is built from 12 residues. V lost 1 base and J 5 bases, leaving 6 bases between the germline ends. This CDR3 is CASSLSGYGYTF. Written as DNA, the CDR3 is TGCGCCAGCAGCTTGTCGGGTTATGGCTACACCTTC.

This chain links TRBV5-4 with TRBJ1-2; no reliable D call. Germline V gene sequence: CDR1 SGHNT, CDR2 YYREEE (reference sequence). The germline V and J ends were trimmed by 4 bases and 0 bases, with 10 bases remaining between them. The CDR3 is made up of 14 amino acids. For the CDR3, the DNA is TGTGCCAGCAGCAAACAGAGGGCTAACTATGGCTACACCTTC. Encoded protein: CASSKQRANYGYTF.

The V gene is TRBV10-2, the J gene TRBJ2-2; tentatively, D is TRBD2 (5 bases). In germline, CDR1 is WSHSY, CDR2 SAAADI. V lost 6 bases and J lost 5, with 16 bases in between. The CDR3 loop spans 15 amino acids. CDR3 region: CASRADVMGTGELFF. In nucleotides, the CDR3 is TGCGCCAGCAGAGCGGACGTCATGGGTACCGGGGAGCTGTTTTTT.

The chain carries TRBV6-2 or TRBV6-3 and TRBJ2-1; D may be TRBD1 (6 bases). The CDR3 is made up of 13 amino acids. The V gene lost 0 bases and the J gene lost 10 bases, with 10 bases spanning the gap. Looked up from germline, CDR1 is MNHEY and CDR2 is SVGEGT. CDR3 in amino acids: CASSYSAGTEQFF. CDR3 sequence (DNA): TGTGCCAGCAGTTACTCGGCCGGGACAGAGCAGTTCTTC.